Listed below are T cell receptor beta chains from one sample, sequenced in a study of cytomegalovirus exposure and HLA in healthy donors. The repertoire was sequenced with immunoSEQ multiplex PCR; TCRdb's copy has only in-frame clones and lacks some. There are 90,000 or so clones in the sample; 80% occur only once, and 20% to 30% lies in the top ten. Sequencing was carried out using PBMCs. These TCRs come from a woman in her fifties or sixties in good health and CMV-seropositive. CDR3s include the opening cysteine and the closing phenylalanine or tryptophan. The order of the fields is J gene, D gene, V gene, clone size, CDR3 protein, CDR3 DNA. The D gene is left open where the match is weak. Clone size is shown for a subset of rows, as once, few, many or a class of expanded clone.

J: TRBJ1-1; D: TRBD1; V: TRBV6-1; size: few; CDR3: CASSKGTGGSEAFF; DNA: TGTGCCAGCAGTAAAGGGACAGGTGGGTCTGAAGCTTTCTTT
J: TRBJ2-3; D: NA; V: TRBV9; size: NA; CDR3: CASSVRGQGADTQYF; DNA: TGTGCCAGCAGCGTAAGAGGCCAAGGGGCAGATACGCAGTATTTT
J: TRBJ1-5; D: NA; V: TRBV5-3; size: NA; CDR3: CARRTREQPQHF; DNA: TGTGCCAGAAGGACCCGGGAGCAGCCCCAGCATTTT
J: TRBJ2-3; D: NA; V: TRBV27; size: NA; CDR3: CASSLQGADTQYF; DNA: TGTGCCAGCAGTTTACAGGGTGCAGATACGCAGTATTTT
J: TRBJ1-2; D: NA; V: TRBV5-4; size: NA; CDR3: CASSLEVGARGYTF; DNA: TGTGCCAGCAGCTTGGAGGTGGGGGCGAGGGGCTACACCTTC
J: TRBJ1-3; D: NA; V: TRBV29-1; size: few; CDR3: CSVGPRDTIYF; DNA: TGCAGCGTTGGACCTCGGGACACCATATATTTT
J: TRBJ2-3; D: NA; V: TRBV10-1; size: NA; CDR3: CATSPPGAHSPDTQYF; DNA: TGCGCCACCTCACCCCCAGGGGCACATTCTCCAGATACGCAGTATTTT
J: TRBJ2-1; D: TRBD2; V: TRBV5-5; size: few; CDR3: CASSLGLAVYNEQFF; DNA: TGTGCCAGCAGCCTGGGACTAGCGGTTTACAATGAGCAGTTCTTC
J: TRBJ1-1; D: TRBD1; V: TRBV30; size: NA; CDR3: CASWTGYNTEAFF; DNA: TGTGCCTCCTGGACAGGGTATAACACTGAAGCTTTCTTT
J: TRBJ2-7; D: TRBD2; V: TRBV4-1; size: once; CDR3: CASSPRTSINEQYF; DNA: TGCGCCAGCAGCCCGAGGACTAGTATCAACGAGCAGTACTTC
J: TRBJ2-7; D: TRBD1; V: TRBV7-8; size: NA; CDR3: CASSLGDRGPYEQYF; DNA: TGTGCCAGCAGCTTAGGGGACAGGGGTCCCTACGAGCAGTACTTC
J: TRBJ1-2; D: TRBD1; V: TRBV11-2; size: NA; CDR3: CASSRDRGGNGYTF; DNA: TGTGCCAGCAGCCGGGACAGGGGCGGGAATGGCTACACCTTC
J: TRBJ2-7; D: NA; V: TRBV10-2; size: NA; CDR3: CASSADSSYEQYF; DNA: TGCGCCAGCAGTGCGGACAGTTCCTACGAGCAGTACTTC
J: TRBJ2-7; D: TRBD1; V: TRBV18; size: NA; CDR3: CASSPEQGKGQYF; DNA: TGTGCCAGCTCACCAGAACAGGGGAAGGGGCAGTACTTC
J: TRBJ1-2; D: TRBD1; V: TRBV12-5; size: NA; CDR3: CASGPIFGTGENGYTF; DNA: TGTGCTAGTGGTCCCATCTTCGGGACAGGGGAAAATGGCTACACCTTC
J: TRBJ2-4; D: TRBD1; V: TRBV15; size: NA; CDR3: CATGLPGQGVNIQYF; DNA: TGTGCCACCGGCCTCCCGGGACAGGGGGTAAACATTCAGTACTTC
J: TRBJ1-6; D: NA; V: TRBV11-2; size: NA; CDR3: CASSLEENSPLHF; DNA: TGTGCCAGCAGCTTAGAGGAGAATTCACCCCTCCACTTT
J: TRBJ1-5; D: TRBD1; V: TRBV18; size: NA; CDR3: CASSSRDRNQPQHF; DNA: TGTGCCAGCTCATCCCGGGACAGAAATCAGCCCCAGCATTTT
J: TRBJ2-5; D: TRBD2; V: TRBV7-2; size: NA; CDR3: CASSLVGTSGPQETQYF; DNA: TGTGCCAGCAGCTTAGTGGGGACTAGCGGGCCACAAGAGACCCAGTACTTC
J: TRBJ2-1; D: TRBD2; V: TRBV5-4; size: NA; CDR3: CASSQGLAGANEQFF; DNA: TGTGCCAGCAGCCAAGGACTAGCGGGAGCCAATGAGCAGTTCTTC
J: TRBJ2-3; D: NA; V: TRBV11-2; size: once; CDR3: CASSPSSLASTQYF; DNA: TGTGCCAGCAGCCCCTCGTCCTTAGCATCCACGCAGTATTTT
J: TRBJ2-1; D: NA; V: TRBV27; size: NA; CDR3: CASSLSETASYNEQFF; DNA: TGTGCCAGCAGTTTATCAGAGACTGCCTCCTACAATGAGCAGTTCTTC
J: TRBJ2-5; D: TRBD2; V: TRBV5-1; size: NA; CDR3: CASSPPGGPVETQYF; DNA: TGCGCCAGCTCTCCTCCGGGGGGTCCTGTGGAGACCCAGTACTTC
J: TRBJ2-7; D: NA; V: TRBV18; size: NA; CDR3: CASSSGRLTYEQYF; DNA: TGTGCCAGCTCCTCAGGGAGGCTAACCTACGAGCAGTACTTC
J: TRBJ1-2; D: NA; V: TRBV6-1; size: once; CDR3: CASSENPSGDGYTF; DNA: TGCGCCAGCAGTGAAAACCCCTCCGGGGATGGCTACACCTTC
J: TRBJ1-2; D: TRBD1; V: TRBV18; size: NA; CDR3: CASSPRTGDGGRGYTF; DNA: TGTGCCAGCTCACCACGGACAGGGGACGGAGGTAGGGGCTACACCTTC
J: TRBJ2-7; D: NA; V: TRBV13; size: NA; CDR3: CASSTRESPYEQYF; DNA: TGTGCCAGCAGCACACGGGAATCTCCCTACGAGCAGTACTTC
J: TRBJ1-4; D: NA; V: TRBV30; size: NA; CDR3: CAWSRRQATNEKLFF; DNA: TGTGCCTGGAGTAGGAGACAGGCAACTAATGAAAAACTGTTTTTT
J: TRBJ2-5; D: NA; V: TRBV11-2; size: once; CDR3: CASRSDIRKTQYF; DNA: TGTGCCAGCAGATCAGACATCCGGAAGACCCAGTACTTC
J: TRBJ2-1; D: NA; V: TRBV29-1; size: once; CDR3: CSVFRDSANEQFF; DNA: TGCAGCGTTTTCCGGGACTCGGCCAATGAGCAGTTCTTC
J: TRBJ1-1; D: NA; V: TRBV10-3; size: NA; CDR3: CAIRASSNTEAFF; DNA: TGTGCCATCAGAGCGAGCAGTAACACTGAAGCTTTCTTT
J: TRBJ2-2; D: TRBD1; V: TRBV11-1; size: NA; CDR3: CASSHKQGEETGELFF; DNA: TGTGCCAGCAGCCACAAACAGGGGGAGGAGACCGGGGAGCTGTTTTTT
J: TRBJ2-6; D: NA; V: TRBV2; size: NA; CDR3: CASSEGRNSGANVLTF; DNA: TGTGCCAGCAGTGAGGGCAGGAACTCTGGGGCCAACGTCCTGACTTTC
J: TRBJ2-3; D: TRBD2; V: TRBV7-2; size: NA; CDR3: CASSSIGLASTDTQYF; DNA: TGTGCCAGCAGCTCTATCGGACTAGCCAGCACAGATACGCAGTATTTT